The 5 T cell receptor beta chains presented below share a single source sample, sequenced in a study of blood T cell repertoires in COVID-19. Sequencing used immunoSEQ multiplex PCR; TCRdb keeps in-frame clones, though not all of them. The data contain 150,000 to 250,000 clones, almost 85% of them singletons. The sample comprised peripheral blood. These receptors were obtained from a human donor with acute or convalescent COVID-19. The donor label of this sample is uncertain.

The gene calls are TRBV19 and TRBJ1-3, with 7 bases lining up with TRBD1. Germline values: CDR1 LNHDA, CDR2 SQIVND (reference sequence). Trimming removed 6 bases from V and 7 bases from J; junction bases left unmatched: 6. The CDR3 runs 13 residues. The CDR3 sequence is CASSPGQRNTIYF. The CDR3, as DNA: TGTGCCAGTAGCCCGGGACAGAGGAACACCATATATTTT.

In nucleotides, the CDR3 is TGTGCCAGCTCCCACGGGACTAGCGGGCCATCCTACAATGAGCAGTTCTTC. Translating it yields CASSHGTSGPSYNEQFF. V usage is TRBV18 and J usage is TRBJ2-1, with 12 bases aligning to TRBD2. The CDR3 is 17 amino acids. Germline CDR1 is KGHSH and CDR2 is LQKENI. V shed 6 bases, J shed 1 base, and the junction held 7 bases outside the gene matches. Full variable domain (rest looked up from reference TRBV18 and TRBJ2-1): NAGVMQNPRHLVRRRGQEARLRCSPMKGHSHVYWYRQLPEEGLKFMVYLQKENIIDESGMPKERFSAEFPKEGPSILRIQQVVRGDSAAYFCASSHGTSGPSYNEQFFGPGTRLTVL.

This clone was observed a handful of times. The chain combines TRBV19 with TRBJ2-4; 7 bases map to TRBD1. The junction had 3 bases not matched to a gene; V was cut back by 5 bases and J by 5 bases. There are 13 residues in the CDR3. Germline loops: CDR1 LNHDA, CDR2 SQIVND (reference sequence). CDR3 nucleotides: TGTGCCAGTAGTTTGGGACAGCAAAACATTCAGTACTTC. This codes for CASSLGQQNIQYF.

This sequence joins TRBV27 and TRBJ2-7; TRBD1 agrees at 7 bases. Trimming at V came to 4 bases and at J to 1 base, leaving 7 bases not matched to a gene. CDR3 size: 15 residues. The germline V gene has CDR1 MNHEY and CDR2 SMNVEV (reference sequence). DNA for the CDR3: TGTGCCAGCAGTTCTTCCGGGACAGATTCCTACGAGCAGTACTTC. This encodes CASSSSGTDSYEQYF.

CDR3 sequence (DNA): TGCGCCAGCAGCTTGTCCCCCCCTAACAATGAGCAGTTCTTC. Translated: CASSLSPPNNEQFF. This rearrangement joins TRBV5-1 to TRBJ2-1; unclear D gene. The ends were cut back, 1 base at V and 5 bases at J, with 10 bases in the middle. Germline V gene data show CDR1 as SGHRS and CDR2 as YFSETQ. The CDR3 extends over 14 amino acids. Full variable domain (outside the CDR3, taken from reference TRBV5-1 and TRBJ2-1): KAGVTQTPRYLIKTRGQQVTLSCSPISGHRSVSWYQQTPGQGLQFLFEYFSETQRNKGNFPGRFSGRQFSNSRSEMNVSTLELGDSALYLCASSLSPPNNEQFFGPGTRLTVL.